This T cell receptor beta chain was recorded in a study of shared clonotypes between healthy human individuals. Investigators divided CD4+ cells into CD45RA+ naive and CD45RA-negative memory subsets. Germline-derived CDR1 and CDR2 are ENHRY and SYGVKD. The V and J ends lost 2 bases and 4 bases respectively, with 4 bases between them. The CDR3 covers 12 residues. This was a deep-level run. Per the study methods: ImmunoSEQ sequences covered only the junction and lacked quality scores; filtering therefore differed. Some clones are missing from TCRdb's copy, which holds only in-frame ones; the method was immunoSEQ multiplex PCR. The V and J calls and clone size come from that table; D and trimming were worked out from the DNA. Of 2 million to 2.5 million clones in the sample, almost 96% were seen once.

The TCR was taken from a young man in good health. Material: naive CD4+ T cells sorted from blood. The subset denotes: CD45RA+ positively selected. J is TRBJ2-3 and V is TRBV10-3; D is unresolved. For the CDR3, the DNA is TGTGCCATCAGTGAGGCCGCAGATACGCAGTATTTT. Its translation: CAISEAADTQYF.